This T cell receptor (beta chain) comes out of a study of cytomegalovirus exposure and HLA in healthy donors. Study conclusions and caveats: In a later analysis, TCR beta V- and J-gene trimming showed a link to a missense DCLRE1C variant.

With regard to this clone: What it binds is not known.

The PCR made use of 60 Vbeta and 13 Jbeta primers. Produced via immunoSEQ multiplex PCR; TCRdb's table is partial and in-frame only. Among about 130,000 clones listed, 79% were seen once. The CDR3 contains 12 residues. The V and J ends lost 4 bases and 5 bases respectively, with 8 bases between them. The V gene's germline CDR1 is SGHNT and CDR2 YENEEA. Sequenced input: PBMCs. The rearrangement uses TRBV11-3 and TRBJ1-2; D possibly corresponds to TRBD1 (5 bases). The clonotype originates from a man in his forties in good health and CMV-seropositive. The CDR3 sequence is CASSSGGYGYTF. In nucleotides, the CDR3 is TGTGCCAGCAGCTCGGGGGGATATGGCTACACCTTC. The variable domain in full, completed from reference TRBV11-3 and TRBJ1-2, reads EAGVVQSPRYKIIEKKQPVAFWCNPISGHNTLYWYLQNLGQGPELLIRYENEEAVDDSQLPKDRFSAERLKGVDSTLKIQPAELGDSAVYLCASSSGGYGYTFGSGTRLTVV.